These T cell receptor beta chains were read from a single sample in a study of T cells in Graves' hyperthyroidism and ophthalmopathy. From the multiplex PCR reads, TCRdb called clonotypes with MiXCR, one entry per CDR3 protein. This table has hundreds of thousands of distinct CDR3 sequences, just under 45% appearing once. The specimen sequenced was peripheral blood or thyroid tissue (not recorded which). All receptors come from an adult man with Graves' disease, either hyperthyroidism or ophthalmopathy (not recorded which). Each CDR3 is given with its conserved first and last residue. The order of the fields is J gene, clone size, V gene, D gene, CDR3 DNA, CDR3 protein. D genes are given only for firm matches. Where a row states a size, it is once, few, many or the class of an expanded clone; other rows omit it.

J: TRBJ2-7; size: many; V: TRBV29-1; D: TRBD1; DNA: TGCAGCGTGCTAGGGACAGCGAGCTCCTACGAGCAGTACTTC; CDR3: CSVLGTASSYEQYF
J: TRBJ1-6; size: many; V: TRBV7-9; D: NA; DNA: TGTGCCAGCAGCTCAAACCCCTCGGAACCCCTCCACTTT; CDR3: CASSSNPSEPLHF
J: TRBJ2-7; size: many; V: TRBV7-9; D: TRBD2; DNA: TGTGCCAGCAGCTTAGCTAGCGGGAGGGTCCACGAGCAGTACTTC; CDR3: CASSLASGRVHEQYF
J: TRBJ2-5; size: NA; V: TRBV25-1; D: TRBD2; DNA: TGTGCCAGCAGTGAATGGACTAGCGGGGGAGAGACCCAGTACTTC; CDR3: CASSEWTSGGETQYF
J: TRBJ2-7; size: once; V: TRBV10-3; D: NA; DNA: TGTGCCATCAGCTCGTCGGGGGCGCGGGCCTACGAGCAGTACTTC; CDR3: CAISSSGARAYEQYF
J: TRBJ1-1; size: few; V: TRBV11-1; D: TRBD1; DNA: TGTGCCAGCAGCCAGGACGCCAGACAGGGGCCGAGGACTGAAGCTTTCTTT; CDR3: CASSQDARQGPRTEAFF
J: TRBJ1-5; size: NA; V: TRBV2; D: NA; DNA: TGTGCCAGCAGTGAATTGGGGGGGCTTAGCAATCAGCCCCAGCATTTT; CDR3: CASSELGGLSNQPQHF
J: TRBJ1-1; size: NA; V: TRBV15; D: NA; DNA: TGTACCACCGGCAGAGATCTCAAGGGTCAAGGAGACACTGAAGCTTTCTTT; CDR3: CTTGRDLKGQGDTEAFF
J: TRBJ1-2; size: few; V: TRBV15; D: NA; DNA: TGTGCCACCAGCTCCTCGGGTGGGTCTAACTATGGCTACACCTTC; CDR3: CATSSSGGSNYGYTF
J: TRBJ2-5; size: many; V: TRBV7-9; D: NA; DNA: TGTGCCAGCACAGTCGGTGGGTCGGAGACCCAGTACTTC; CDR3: CASTVGGSETQYF
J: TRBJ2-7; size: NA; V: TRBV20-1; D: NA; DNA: TGCAGTGCTAGGGGGGGGGCGGACTACGAGCAGTACTTC; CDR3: CSARGGADYEQYF